Listed below are T cell receptor beta chains from one sample, sequenced in a study of blood T cells in healthy people across ages. TCRdb recomputed calls from the 5' RACE reads with MiXCR, one row per CDR3 protein. The sample carries over 1,500,000 distinct CDR3 sequences, about two fifths recorded once. Material: blood. Every receptor here comes from a human donor in good health. The CDR3 runs from the conserved cysteine through the conserved F or W. The D gene is left open where the match is weak. Only some rows state a clone size, as once, few, many or a class for expanded clones.

v_call	clone_size	j_call	d_call	cdr3_aa	cdr3_nt
TRBV7-9	NA	TRBJ2-1	NA	CASSSLNENEQFF	TGTGCCAGCAGCTCACTAAATGAGAATGAGCAGTTCTTC
TRBV7-2	NA	TRBJ2-4	TRBD2	CASSPGGTENIQYF	TGTGCCAGCAGCCCGGGGGGGACCGAAAACATTCAGTACTTC
TRBV5-1	few	TRBJ1-2	TRBD1	CASSSTRGTGYGYTF	TGCGCCAGCAGTTCCACTAGGGGGACAGGCTATGGCTACACCTTC
TRBV6-6	NA	TRBJ2-3	TRBD2	CASSYLELAVNTDTQYF	TGTGCCAGCAGTTACCTGGAACTAGCGGTAAACACAGATACGCAGTATTTT
TRBV5-1	NA	TRBJ2-5	NA	CASSLTGIVGETQYF	TGCGCCAGCAGCTTAACAGGGATTGTGGGGGAGACCCAGTACTTC
TRBV4-2	few	TRBJ2-4	NA	CASSPVWGAEKNIQYF	TGTGCCAGCAGCCCCGTTTGGGGGGCGGAAAAAAACATTCAGTACTTC
TRBV18	NA	TRBJ2-1	TRBD2	CASSPSLADYNEQFF	TGTGCCAGCTCACCAAGCCTAGCGGACTACAATGAGCAGTTCTTC
TRBV12-3/TRBV12-4	many	TRBJ1-1	NA	CASSRQMNTEAFF	TGTGCCAGCAGCCGACAGATGAACACTGAAGCTTTCTTT
TRBV6-2/TRBV6-3	few	TRBJ2-1	NA	CASSIGFHNEQFF	TGTGCCAGCAGTATCGGTTTCCACAATGAGCAGTTCTTC
TRBV6-5	few	TRBJ2-7	TRBD1	CASSRDRGVGEQYF	TGTGCCAGCAGTCGGGACAGGGGAGTTGGCGAGCAGTACTTC
TRBV6-6	NA	TRBJ1-4	NA	CASSYSTGYATNEKLFF	TGTGCCAGCAGTTATTCCACAGGGTATGCAACTAATGAAAAACTGTTTTTT
TRBV19	few	TRBJ1-4	NA	CASSMKVEGALFF	TGTGCCAGTAGTATGAAGGTTGAGGGAGCACTGTTTTTT
TRBV27	NA	TRBJ2-5	TRBD2	CASSLQAGGQETQYF	TGTGCCAGCAGTTTGCAAGCGGGGGGGCAAGAGACCCAGTACTTC
TRBV9	NA	TRBJ2-7	NA	CASSVAGVFPYEQYF	TGTGCCAGCAGCGTAGCCGGAGTCTTCCCCTACGAGCAGTACTTC
TRBV9	once	TRBJ2-3	NA	CASSVDGFLTDTQYF	TGTGCCAGCAGCGTAGATGGCTTTCTCACAGATACGCAGTATTTT
TRBV21-1	few	TRBJ2-7	NA	CATHYRRNEQYF	TGTGCCACCCATTATAGGAGAAACGAGCAGTACTTC